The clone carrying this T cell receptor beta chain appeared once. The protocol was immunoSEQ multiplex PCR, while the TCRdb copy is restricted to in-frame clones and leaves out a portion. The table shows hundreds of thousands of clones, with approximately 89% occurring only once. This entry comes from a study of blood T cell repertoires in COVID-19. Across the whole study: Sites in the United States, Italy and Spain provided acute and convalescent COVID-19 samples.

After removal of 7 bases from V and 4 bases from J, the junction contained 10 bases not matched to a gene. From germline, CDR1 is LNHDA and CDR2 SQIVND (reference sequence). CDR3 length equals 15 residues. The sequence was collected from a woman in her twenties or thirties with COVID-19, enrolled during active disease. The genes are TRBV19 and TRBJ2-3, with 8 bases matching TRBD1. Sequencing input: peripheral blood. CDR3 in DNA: TGTGCCAGTACCCACGGACAGGGCCCCGCAGATACGCAGTATTTT. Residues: CASTHGQGPADTQYF.